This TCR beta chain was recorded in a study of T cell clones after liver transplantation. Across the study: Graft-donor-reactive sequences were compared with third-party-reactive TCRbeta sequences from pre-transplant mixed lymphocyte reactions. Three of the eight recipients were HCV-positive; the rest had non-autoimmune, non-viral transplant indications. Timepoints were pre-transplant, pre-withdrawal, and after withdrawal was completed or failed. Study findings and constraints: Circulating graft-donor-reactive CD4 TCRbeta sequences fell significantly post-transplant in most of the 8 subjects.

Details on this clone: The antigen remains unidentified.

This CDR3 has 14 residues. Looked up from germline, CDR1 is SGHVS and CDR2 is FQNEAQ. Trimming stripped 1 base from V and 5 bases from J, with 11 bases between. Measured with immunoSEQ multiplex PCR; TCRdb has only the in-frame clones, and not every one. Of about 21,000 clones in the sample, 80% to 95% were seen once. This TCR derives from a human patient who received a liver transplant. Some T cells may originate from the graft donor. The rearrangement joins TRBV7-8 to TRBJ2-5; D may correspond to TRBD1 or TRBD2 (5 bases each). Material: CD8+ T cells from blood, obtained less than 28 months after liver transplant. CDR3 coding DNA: TGTGCCAGCAGCTTAGAGGTGGGGGAGGAGACCCAGTACTTC. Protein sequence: CASSLEVGEETQYF.